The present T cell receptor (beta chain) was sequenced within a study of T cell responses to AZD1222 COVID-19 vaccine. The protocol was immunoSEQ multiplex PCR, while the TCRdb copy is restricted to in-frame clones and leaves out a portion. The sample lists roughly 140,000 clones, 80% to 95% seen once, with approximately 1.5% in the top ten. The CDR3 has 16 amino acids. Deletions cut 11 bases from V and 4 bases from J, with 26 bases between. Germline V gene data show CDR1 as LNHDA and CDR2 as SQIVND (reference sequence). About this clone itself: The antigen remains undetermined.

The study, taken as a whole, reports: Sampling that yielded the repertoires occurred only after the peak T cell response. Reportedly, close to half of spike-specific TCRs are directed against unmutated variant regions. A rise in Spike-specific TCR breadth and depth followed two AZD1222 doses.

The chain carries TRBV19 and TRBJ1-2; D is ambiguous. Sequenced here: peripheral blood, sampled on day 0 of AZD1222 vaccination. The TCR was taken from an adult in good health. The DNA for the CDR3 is TGTGCCCCAGGTCACCCCCCAAACCGCAGGCGCTATGGCTACACCTTC. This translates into CAPGHPPNRRRYGYTF.